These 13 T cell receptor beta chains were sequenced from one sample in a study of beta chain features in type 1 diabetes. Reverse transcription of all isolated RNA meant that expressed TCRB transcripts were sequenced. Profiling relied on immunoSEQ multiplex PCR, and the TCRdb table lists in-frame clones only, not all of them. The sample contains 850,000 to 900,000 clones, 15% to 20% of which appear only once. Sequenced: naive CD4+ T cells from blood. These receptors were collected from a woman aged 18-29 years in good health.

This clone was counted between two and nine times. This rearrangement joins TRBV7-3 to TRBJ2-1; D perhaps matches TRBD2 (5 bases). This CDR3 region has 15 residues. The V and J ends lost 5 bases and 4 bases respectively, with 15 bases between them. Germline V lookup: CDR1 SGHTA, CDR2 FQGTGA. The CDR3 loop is CASSPRLSTYNEQFF. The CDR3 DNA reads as TGTGCCAGCAGCCCACGACTATCGACGTACAATGAGCAGTTCTTC.

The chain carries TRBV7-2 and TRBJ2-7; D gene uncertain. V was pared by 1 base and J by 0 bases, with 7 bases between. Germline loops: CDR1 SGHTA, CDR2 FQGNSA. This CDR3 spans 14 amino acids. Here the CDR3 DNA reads TGTGCCAGCAGCTTAGATCCGGTCTCCTACGAGCAGTACTTC. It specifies CASSLDPVSYEQYF. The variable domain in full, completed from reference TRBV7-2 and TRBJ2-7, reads GAGVSQSPSNKVTEKGKDVELRCDPISGHTALYWYRQSLGQGLEFLIYFQGNSAPDKSGLPSDRFSAERTGGSVSTLTIQRTQQEDSAVYLCASSLDPVSYEQYFGPGTRLTVT.

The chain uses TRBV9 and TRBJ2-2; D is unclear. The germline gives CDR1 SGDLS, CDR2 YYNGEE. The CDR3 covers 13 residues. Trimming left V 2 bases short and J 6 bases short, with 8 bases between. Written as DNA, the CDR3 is TGTGCCAGCAGCGTGCTTGGGGCCGGGGAGCTGTTTTTT. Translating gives CASSVLGAGELFF.

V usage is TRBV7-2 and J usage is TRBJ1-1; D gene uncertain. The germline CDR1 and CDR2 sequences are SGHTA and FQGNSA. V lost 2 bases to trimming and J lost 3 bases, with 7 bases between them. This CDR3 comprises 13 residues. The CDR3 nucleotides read TGTGCCAGCAGCTTAACGGTGGACACTGAAGCTTTCTTT. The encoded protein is CASSLTVDTEAFF.

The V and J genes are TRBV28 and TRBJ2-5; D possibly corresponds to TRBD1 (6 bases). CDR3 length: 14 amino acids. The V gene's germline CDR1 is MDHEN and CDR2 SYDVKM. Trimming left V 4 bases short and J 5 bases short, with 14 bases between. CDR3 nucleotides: TGTGCCAGCAGTTCAGGCTGGGGGCCCGAGACCCAGTACTTC. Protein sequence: CASSSGWGPETQYF.

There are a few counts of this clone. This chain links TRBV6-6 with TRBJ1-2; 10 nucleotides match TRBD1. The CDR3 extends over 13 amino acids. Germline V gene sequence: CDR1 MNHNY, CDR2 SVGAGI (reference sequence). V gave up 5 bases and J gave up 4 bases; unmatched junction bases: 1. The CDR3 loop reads CASSGQGGYGYTF. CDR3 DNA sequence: TGTGCCAGCAGTGGACAGGGGGGCTATGGCTACACCTTC.

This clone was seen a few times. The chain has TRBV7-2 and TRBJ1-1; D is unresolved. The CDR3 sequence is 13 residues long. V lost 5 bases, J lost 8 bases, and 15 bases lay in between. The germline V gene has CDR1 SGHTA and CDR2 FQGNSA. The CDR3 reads CASSPQVGVEAFF. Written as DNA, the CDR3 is TGTGCCAGCAGCCCCCAGGTTGGAGTGGAAGCTTTCTTT.

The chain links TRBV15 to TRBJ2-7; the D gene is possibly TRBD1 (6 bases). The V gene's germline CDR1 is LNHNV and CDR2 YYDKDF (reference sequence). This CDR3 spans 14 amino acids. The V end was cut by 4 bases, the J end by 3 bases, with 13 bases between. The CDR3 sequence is CATSTQGPLYEQYF. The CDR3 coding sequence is TGTGCCACCAGCACACAGGGACCCCTCTACGAGCAGTACTTC.

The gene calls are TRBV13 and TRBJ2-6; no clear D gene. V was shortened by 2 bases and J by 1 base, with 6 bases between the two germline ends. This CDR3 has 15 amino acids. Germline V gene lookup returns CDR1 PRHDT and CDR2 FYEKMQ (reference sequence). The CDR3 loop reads CASSLSVSGANVLTF. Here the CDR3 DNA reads TGTGCCAGCAGCTTATCGGTTTCTGGGGCCAACGTCCTGACTTTC. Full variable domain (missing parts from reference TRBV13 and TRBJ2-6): AAGVIQSPRHLIKEKRETATLKCYPIPRHDTVYWYQQGPGQDPQFLISFYEKMQSDKGSIPDRFSAQQFSDYHSELNMSSLELGDSALYFCASSLSVSGANVLTFGAGSRLTVL.

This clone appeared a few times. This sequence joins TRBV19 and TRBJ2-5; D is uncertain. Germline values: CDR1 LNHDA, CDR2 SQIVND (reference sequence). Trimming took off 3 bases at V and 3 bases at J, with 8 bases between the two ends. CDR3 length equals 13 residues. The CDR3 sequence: CASSIGNEETQYF. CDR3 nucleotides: TGTGCCAGTAGTATTGGGAATGAAGAGACCCAGTACTTC.

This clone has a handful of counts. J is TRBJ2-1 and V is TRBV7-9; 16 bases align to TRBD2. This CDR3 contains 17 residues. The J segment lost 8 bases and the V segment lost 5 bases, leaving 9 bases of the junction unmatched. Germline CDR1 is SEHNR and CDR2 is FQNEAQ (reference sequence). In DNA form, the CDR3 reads TGTGCCAGCAGCCCGCTGGGACTAGCGGGAGGGCTCGATGAGCAGTTCTTC. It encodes CASSPLGLAGGLDEQFF.

As DNA, the CDR3 is TGTGCCAGCAGTAGGAACGGTTACGAGCAGTACTTC. This gives the protein CASSRNGYEQYF. V and J are TRBV6-5 and TRBJ2-7; D gene ambiguous. CDR3 length: 12 residues. V was clipped by 5 bases and J by 4 bases, with 9 bases between them. The germline CDR1 and CDR2 sequences are MNHEY and SVGAGI.

CDR3 sequence (DNA): TGTGCCAGCAGCGTAGGGGGACCGACGAACACCGGGGAGCTGTTTTTT. Protein: CASSVGGPTNTGELFF. This chain uses TRBV9 with TRBJ2-2, with D tentatively TRBD1 or TRBD2 (5 bases each). Germline V gene sequence: CDR1 SGDLS, CDR2 YYNGEE. CDR3 size: 16 residues. V shed 0 bases and J shed 0 bases, with 9 bases lying between them. Full variable domain (rest looked up from reference TRBV9 and TRBJ2-2): DSGVTQTPKHLITATGQRVTLRCSPRSGDLSVYWYQQSLDQGLQFLIQYYNGEERAKGNILERFSAQQFPDLHSELNLSSLELGDSALYFCASSVGGPTNTGELFFGEGSRLTVL.